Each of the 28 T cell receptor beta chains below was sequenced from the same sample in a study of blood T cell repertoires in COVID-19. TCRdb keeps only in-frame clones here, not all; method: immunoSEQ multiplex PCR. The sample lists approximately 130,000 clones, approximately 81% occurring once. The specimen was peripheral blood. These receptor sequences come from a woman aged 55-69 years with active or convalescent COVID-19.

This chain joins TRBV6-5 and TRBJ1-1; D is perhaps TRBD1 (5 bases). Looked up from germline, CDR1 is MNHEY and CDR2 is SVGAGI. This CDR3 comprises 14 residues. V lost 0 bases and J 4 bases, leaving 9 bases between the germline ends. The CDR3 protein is CASSYSIRGTEAFF. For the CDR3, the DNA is TGTGCCAGCAGTTACTCGATAAGGGGCACTGAAGCTTTCTTT.

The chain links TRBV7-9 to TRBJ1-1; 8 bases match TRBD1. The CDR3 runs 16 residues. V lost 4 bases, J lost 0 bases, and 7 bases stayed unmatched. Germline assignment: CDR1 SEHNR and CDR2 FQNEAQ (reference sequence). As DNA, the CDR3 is TGTGCCAGCAGCTCCCGACAGGGGTCGATGAACACTGAAGCTTTCTTT. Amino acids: CASSSRQGSMNTEAFF.

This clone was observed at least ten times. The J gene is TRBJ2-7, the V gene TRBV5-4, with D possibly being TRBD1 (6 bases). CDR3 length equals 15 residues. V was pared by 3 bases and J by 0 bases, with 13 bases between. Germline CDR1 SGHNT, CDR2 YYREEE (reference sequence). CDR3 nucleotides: TGTGCCAGCAGCTCCGAGAACAGGGCCTCCTACGAGCAGTACTTC. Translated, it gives CASSSENRASYEQYF.

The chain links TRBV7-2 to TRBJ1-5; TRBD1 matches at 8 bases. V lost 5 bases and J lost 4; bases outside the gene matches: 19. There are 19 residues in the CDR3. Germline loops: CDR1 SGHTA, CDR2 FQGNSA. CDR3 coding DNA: TGTGCCAGCAGCCAGCAGGCCCGAGGATGGGGACAGGCTAATCAGCCCCAGCATTTT. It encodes CASSQQARGWGQANQPQHF.

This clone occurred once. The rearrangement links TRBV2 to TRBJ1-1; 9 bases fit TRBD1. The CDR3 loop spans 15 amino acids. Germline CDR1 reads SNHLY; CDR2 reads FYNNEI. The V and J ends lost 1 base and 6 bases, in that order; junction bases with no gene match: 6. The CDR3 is CASSEGRTGGPEAFF. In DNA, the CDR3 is TGTGCCAGCAGTGAAGGCCGAACAGGGGGCCCTGAAGCTTTCTTT.

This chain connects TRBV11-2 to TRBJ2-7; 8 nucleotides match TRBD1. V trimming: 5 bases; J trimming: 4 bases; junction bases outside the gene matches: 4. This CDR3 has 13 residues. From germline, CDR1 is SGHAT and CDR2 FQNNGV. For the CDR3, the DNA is TGTGCCAGCAGCGACGACAGGGGTTACGAGCAGTACGTC. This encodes CASSDDRGYEQYV.

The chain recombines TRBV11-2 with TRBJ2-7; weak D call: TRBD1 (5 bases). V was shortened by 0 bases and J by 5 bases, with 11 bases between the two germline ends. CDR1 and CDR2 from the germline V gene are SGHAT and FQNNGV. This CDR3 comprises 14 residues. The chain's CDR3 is CASSLEAGFHEQYF. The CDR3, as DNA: TGTGCCAGCAGCTTAGAGGCAGGGTTCCACGAGCAGTACTTC.

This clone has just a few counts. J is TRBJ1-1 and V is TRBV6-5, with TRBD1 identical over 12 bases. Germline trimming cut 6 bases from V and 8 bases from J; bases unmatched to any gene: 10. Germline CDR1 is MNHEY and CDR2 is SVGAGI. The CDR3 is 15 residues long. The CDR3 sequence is CASSVEAGQGAEAFF. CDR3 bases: TGTGCCAGCAGCGTGGAAGCGGGACAGGGGGCGGAAGCTTTCTTT.

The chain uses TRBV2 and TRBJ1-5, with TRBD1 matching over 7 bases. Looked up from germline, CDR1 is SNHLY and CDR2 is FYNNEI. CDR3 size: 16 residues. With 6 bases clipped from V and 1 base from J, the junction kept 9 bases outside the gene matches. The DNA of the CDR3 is TGTGCCAGCAGCGCGAACAGGGGAGGCAGCAATCAGCCCCAGCATTTT. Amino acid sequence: CASSANRGGSNQPQHF.

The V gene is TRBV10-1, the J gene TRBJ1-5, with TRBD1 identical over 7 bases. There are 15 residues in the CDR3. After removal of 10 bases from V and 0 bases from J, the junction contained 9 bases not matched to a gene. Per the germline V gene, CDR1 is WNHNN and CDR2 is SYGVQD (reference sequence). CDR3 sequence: CANPGQLYSNQPQHF. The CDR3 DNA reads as TGCGCCAACCCGGGACAGCTCTATAGCAATCAGCCCCAGCATTTT.

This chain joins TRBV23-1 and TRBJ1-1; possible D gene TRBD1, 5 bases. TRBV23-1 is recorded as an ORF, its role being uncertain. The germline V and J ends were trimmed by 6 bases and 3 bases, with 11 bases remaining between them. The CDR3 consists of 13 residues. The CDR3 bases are TGCGCCAGCAGGACCGGCAGGGACACTGAAGCTTTCTTT. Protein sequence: CASRTGRDTEAFF.

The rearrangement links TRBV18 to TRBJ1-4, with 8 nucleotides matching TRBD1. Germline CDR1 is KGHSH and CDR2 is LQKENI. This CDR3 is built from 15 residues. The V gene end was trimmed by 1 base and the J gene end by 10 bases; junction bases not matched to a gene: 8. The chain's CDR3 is CASSPLGTGLGKLFF. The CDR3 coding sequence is TGTGCCAGCTCACCACTCGGGACAGGCCTGGGAAAACTGTTTTTT.

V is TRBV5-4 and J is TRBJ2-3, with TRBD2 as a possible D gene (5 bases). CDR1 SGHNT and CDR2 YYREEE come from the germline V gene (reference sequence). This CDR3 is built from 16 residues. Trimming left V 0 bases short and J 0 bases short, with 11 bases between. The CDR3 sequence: CASSLDRGFSTDTQYF. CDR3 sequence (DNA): TGTGCCAGCAGCTTGGATCGGGGATTTAGCACAGATACGCAGTATTTT.

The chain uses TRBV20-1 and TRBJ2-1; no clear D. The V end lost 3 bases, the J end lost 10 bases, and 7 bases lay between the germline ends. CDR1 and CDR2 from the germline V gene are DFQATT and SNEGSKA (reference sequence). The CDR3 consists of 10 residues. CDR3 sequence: CSASLEEQFF. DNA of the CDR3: TGCAGTGCTAGTCTGGAGGAGCAGTTCTTC.

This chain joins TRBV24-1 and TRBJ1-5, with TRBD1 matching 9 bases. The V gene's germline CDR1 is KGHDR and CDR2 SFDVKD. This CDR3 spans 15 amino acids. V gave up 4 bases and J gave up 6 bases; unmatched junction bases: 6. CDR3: CATSDRTGDGQPQHF. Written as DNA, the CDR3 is TGTGCCACCAGTGACCGGACAGGGGATGGTCAGCCCCAGCATTTT.

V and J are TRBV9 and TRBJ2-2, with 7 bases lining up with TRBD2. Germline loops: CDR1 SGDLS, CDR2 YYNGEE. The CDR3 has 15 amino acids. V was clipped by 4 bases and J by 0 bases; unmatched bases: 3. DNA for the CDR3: TGTGCCAGCAGCCCAAGCGGGGCGAACACCGGGGAGCTGTTTTTT. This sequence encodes CASSPSGANTGELFF.

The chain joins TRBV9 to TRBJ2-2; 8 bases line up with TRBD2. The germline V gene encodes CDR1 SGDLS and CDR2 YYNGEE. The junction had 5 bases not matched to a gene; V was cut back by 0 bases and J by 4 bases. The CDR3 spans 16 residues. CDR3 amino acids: CASSVGGSGVTGELFF. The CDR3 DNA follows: TGTGCCAGCAGCGTAGGGGGTAGCGGGGTCACCGGGGAGCTGTTTTTT.

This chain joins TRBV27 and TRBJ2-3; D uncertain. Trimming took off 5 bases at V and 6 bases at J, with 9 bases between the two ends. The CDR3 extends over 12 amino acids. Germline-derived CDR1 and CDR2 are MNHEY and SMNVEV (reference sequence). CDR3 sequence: CASSPTSDTQYF. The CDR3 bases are TGTGCCAGCAGTCCTACCTCTGATACGCAGTATTTT.

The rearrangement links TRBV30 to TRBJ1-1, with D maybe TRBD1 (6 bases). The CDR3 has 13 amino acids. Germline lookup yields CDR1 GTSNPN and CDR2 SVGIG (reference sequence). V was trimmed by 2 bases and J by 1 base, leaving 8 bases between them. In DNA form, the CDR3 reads TGTGCCTGGAGTAGACAGGAGAACACTGAAGCTTTCTTT. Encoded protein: CAWSRQENTEAFF.

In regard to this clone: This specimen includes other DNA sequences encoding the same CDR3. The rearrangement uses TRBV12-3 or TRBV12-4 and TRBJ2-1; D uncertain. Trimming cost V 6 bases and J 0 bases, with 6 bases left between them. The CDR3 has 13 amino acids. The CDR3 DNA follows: TGTGCCAGCAGGAGGAGCTCCTACAATGAGCAGTTCTTC. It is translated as CASRRSSYNEQFF.

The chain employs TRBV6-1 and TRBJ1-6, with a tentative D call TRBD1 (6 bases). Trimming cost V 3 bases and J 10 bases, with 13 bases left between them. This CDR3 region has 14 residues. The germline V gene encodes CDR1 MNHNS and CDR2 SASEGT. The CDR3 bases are TGTGCCAGCAGTGACGGGGGGGCAAGGTCACCCCTCCACTTT. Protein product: CASSDGGARSPLHF.

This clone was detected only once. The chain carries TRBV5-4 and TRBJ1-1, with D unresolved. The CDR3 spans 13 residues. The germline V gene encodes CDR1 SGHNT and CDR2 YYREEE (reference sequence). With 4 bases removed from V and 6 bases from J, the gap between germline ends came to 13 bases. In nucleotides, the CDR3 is TGTGCCAGCAGCCCGGAGGCACTTCCTGAAGCTTTCTTT. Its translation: CASSPEALPEAFF.

As DNA, the CDR3 is TGCGCCAGCAGCTTGGCGGAGCGGGGGAGCACAGATACGCAGTATTTT. Amino acid sequence: CASSLAERGSTDTQYF. This chain connects TRBV5-1 to TRBJ2-3, with 8 bases identical to TRBD2. Germline V lookup: CDR1 SGHRS, CDR2 YFSETQ. V lost 0 bases to trimming and J lost 0 bases; unmatched junction nucleotides: 3. The CDR3 covers 16 residues.

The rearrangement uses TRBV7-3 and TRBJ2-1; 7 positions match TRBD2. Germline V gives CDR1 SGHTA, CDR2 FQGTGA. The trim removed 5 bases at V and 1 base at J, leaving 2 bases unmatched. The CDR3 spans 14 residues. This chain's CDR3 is CASSTGLSYNEQFF. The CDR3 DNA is TGTGCCAGCAGCACGGGACTATCCTACAATGAGCAGTTCTTC. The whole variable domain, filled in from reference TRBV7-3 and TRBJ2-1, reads GAGVSQTPSNKVTEKGKYVELRCDPISGHTALYWYRQSLGQGPEFLIYFQGTGAADDSGLPNDRFFAVRPEGSVSTLKIQRTERGDSAVYLCASSTGLSYNEQFFGPGTRLTVL.

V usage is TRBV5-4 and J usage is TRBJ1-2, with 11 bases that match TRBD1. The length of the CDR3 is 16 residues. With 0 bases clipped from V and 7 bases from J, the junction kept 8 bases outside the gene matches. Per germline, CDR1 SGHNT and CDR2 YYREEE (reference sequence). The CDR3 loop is CASSLDPGTGGIGYTF. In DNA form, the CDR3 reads TGTGCCAGCAGCTTGGATCCGGGGACAGGGGGTATTGGCTACACCTTC.

CDR3 residues: CASRITGAYNEQFF. CDR3 sequence (DNA): TGTGCCAGTAGGATTACAGGGGCCTACAATGAGCAGTTCTTC. J is TRBJ2-1 and V is TRBV19, with TRBD1 matching 7 bases. The CDR3 is made up of 14 amino acids. Germline V gene sequence: CDR1 LNHDA, CDR2 SQIVND (reference sequence). V trimming: 6 bases; J trimming: 2 bases; junction bases outside the gene matches: 4.

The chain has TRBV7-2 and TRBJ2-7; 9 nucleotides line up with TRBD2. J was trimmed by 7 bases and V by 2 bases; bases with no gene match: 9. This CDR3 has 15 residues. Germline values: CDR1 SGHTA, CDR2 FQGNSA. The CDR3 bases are TGTGCCAGCAGCTTAATGCCAGCGGGAGGTCTGGAGCAGTACTTC. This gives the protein CASSLMPAGGLEQYF.

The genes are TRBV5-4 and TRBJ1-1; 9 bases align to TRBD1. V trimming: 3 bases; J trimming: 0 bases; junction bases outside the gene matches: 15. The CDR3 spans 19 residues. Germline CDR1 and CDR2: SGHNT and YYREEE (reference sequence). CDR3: CASSSSPGTGPTMNTEAFF. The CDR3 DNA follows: TGTGCCAGCAGCTCCAGTCCCGGGACAGGGCCGACCATGAACACTGAAGCTTTCTTT.